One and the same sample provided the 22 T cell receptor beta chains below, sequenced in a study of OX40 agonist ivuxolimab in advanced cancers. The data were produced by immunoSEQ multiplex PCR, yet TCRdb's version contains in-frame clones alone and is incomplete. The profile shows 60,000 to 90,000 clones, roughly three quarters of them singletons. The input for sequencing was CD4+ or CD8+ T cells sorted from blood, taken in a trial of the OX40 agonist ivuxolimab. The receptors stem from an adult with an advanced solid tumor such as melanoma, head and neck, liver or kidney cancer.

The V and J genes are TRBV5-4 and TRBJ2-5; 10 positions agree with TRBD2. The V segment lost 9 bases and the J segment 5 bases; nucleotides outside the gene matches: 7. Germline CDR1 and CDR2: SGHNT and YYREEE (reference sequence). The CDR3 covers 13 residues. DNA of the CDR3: TGTGCCATGCAGCGGGGGGGCAGGGAGACCCAGTACTTC. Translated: CAMQRGGRETQYF.

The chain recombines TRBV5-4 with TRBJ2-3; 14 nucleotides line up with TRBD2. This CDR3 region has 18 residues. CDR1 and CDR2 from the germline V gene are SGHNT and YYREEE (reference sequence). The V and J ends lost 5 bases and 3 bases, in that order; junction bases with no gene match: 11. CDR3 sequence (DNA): TGTGCCAGCAGTCACTACGGGACTAGCGGGAGTAGAACAGATACGCAGTATTTT. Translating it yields CASSHYGTSGSRTDTQYF. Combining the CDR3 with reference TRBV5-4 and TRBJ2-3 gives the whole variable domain ETGVTQSPTHLIKTRGQQVTLRCSSQSGHNTVSWYQQALGQGPQFIFQYYREEENGRGNFPPRFSGLQFPNYSSELNVNALELDDSALYLCASSHYGTSGSRTDTQYFGPGTRLTVL.

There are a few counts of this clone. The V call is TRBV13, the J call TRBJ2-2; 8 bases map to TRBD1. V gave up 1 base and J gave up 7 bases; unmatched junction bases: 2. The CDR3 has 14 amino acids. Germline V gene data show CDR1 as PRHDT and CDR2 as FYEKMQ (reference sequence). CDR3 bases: TGTGCCAGCAGCTTAGCAGGGGGCCACGGGGAGCTGTTTTTT. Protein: CASSLAGGHGELFF.

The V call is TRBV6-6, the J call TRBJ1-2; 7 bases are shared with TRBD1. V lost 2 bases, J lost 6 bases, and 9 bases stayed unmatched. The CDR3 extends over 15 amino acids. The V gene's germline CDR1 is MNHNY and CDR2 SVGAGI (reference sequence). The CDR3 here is CASSYGVGGVNGYTF. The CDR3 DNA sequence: TGTGCCAGCAGTTACGGGGTAGGGGGCGTAAATGGCTACACCTTC.

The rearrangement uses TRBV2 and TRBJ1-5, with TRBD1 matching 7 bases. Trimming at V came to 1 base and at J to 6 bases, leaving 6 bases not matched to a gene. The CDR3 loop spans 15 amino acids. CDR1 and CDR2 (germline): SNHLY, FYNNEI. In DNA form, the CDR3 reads TGTGCCAGCAGTGAAGAGATGACAGGGAGTCAGCCCCAGCATTTT. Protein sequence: CASSEEMTGSQPQHF.

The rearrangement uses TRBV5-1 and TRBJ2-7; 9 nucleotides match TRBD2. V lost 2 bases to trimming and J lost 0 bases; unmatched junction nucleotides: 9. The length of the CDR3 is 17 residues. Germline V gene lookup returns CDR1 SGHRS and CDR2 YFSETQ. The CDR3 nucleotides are TGCGCCAGCAGCTTCGCAAGCGGGAGGACCTACTCCTACGAGCAGTACTTC. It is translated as CASSFASGRTYSYEQYF. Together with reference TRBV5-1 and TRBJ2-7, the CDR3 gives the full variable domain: KAGVTQTPRYLIKTRGQQVTLSCSPISGHRSVSWYQQTPGQGLQFLFEYFSETQRNKGNFPGRFSGRQFSNSRSEMNVSTLELGDSALYLCASSFASGRTYSYEQYFGPGTRLTVT.

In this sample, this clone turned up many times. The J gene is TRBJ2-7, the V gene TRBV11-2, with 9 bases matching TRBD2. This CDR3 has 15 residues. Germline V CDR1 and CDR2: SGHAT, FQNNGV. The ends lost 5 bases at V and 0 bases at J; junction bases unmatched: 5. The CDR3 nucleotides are TGTGCCAGCAGCCCGTCTAGCGGGAACTCCTACGAGCAGTACTTC. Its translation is CASSPSSGNSYEQYF.

Here the CDR3 DNA reads TGCGCCAGCAGCCAAGATTGGGGACCCCAGCATTTT. Translated: CASSQDWGPQHF. The chain has TRBV4-3 and TRBJ1-5; D not resolved. This CDR3 contains 12 residues. The V end was cut by 0 bases, the J end by 10 bases, with 7 bases between. Germline V gene lookup returns CDR1 LGHNA and CDR2 YSLEER.

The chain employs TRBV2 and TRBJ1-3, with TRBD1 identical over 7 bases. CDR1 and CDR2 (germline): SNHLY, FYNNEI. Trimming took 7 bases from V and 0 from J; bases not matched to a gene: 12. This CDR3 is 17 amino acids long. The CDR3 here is CASISYRGSLSGNTIYF. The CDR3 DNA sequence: TGTGCCAGCATTTCTTACAGGGGCTCCCTCTCTGGAAACACCATATATTTT. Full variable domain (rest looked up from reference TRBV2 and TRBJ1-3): EPEVTQTPSHQVTQMGQEVILRCVPISNHLYFYWYRQILGQKVEFLVSFYNNEISEKSEIFDDQFSVERPDGSNFTLKIRSTKLEDSAMYFCASISYRGSLSGNTIYFGEGSWLTVV.

CDR3 DNA sequence: TGCGCCAGCAGCTTGTGGGGACAGCTTGGAAACACCATATATTTT. This sequence encodes CASSLWGQLGNTIYF. The chain combines TRBV5-1 with TRBJ1-3; 7 bases are a match to TRBD1. Germline CDR1 SGHRS, CDR2 YFSETQ. After removal of 1 base from V and 3 bases from J, the junction contained 4 bases not matched to a gene. This CDR3 comprises 15 residues.

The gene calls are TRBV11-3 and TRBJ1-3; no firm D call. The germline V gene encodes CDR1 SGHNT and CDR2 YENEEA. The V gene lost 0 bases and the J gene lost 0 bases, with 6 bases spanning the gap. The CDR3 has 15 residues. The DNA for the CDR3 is TGTGCCAGCAGCTTAGAGGCAGGCTCTGGAAACACCATATATTTT. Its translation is CASSLEAGSGNTIYF.

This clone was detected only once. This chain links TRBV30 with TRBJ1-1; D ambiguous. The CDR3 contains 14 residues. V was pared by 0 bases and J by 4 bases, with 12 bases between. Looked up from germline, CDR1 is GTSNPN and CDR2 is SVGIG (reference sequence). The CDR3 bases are TGTGCCTGGAGTGTACCTCGCAAGAGCACTGAAGCTTTCTTT. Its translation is CAWSVPRKSTEAFF.

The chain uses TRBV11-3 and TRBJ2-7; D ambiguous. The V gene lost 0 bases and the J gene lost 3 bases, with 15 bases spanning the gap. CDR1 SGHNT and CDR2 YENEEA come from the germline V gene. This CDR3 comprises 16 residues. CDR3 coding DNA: TGTGCCAGCAGCTTAGATAGTAGTGGCGGATACTACGAGCAGTACTTC. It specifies CASSLDSSGGYYEQYF.

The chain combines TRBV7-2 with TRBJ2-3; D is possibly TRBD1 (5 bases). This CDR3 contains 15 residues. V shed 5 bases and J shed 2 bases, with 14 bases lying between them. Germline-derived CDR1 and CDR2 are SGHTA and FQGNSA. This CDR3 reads CASSPSQVTTDTQYF. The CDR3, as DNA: TGTGCCAGCAGCCCCTCACAGGTGACCACAGATACGCAGTATTTT. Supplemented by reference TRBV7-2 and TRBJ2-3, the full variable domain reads GAGVSQSPSNKVTEKGKDVELRCDPISGHTALYWYRQSLGQGLEFLIYFQGNSAPDKSGLPSDRFSAERTGGSVSTLTIQRTQQEDSAVYLCASSPSQVTTDTQYFGPGTRLTVL.

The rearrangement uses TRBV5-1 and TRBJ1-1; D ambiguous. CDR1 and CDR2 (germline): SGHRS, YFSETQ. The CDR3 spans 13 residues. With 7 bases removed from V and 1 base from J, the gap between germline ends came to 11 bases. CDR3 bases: TGCGCCAGCCGCACGGACGGGAACACTGAAGCTTTCTTT. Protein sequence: CASRTDGNTEAFF. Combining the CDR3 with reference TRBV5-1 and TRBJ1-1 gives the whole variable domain KAGVTQTPRYLIKTRGQQVTLSCSPISGHRSVSWYQQTPGQGLQFLFEYFSETQRNKGNFPGRFSGRQFSNSRSEMNVSTLELGDSALYLCASRTDGNTEAFFGQGTRLTVV.

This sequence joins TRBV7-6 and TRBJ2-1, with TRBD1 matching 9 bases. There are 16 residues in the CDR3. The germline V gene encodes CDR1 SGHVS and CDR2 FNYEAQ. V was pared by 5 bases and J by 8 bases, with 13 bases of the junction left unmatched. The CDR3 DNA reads TGTGCCAGCAGCGGAGGGACAGGGCGGGAGCGTGATGAGCAGTTCTTC. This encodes CASSGGTGRERDEQFF.

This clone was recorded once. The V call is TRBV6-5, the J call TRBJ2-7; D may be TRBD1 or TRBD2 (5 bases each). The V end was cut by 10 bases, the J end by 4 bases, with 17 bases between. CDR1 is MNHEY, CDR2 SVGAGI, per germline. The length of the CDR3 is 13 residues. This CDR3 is CATKTGTEYEQYF. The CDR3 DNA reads TGTGCCACTAAGACCGGGACCGAGTACGAGCAGTACTTC.

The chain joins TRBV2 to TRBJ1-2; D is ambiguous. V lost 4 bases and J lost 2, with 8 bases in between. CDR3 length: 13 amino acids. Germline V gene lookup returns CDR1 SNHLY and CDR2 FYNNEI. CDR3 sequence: CASSAAENYGYTF. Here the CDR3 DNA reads TGTGCCAGCAGTGCTGCCGAAAACTATGGCTACACCTTC. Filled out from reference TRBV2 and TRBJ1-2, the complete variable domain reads EPEVTQTPSHQVTQMGQEVILRCVPISNHLYFYWYRQILGQKVEFLVSFYNNEISEKSEIFDDQFSVERPDGSNFTLKIRSTKLEDSAMYFCASSAAENYGYTFGSGTRLTVV.

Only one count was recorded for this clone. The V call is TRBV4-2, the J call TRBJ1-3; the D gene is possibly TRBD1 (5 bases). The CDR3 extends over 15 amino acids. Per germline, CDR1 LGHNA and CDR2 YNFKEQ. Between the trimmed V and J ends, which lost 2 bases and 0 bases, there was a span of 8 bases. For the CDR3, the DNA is TGTGCCAGCAGCCAACCCGACAGCTCTGGAAACACCATATATTTT. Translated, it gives CASSQPDSSGNTIYF.

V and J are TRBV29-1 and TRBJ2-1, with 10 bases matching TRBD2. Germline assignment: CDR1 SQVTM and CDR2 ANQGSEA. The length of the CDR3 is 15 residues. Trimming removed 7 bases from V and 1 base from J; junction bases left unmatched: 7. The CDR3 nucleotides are TGCAGCGCCAGACTAGCGGGCATGTCCTACAATGAGCAGTTCTTC. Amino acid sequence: CSARLAGMSYNEQFF.

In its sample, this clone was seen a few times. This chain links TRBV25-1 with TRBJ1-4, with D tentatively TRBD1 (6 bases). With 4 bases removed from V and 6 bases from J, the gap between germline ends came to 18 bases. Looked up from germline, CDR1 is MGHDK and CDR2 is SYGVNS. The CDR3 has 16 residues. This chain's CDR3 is CASSAPGGRGYEKLFF. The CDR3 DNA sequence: TGTGCCAGCAGTGCTCCCGGGGGCAGGGGTTATGAAAAACTGTTTTTT.

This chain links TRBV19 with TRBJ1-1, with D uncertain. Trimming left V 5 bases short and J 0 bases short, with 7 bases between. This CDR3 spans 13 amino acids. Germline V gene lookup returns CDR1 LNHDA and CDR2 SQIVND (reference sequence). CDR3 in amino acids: CASSFGLNTEAFF. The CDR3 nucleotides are TGTGCCAGTAGTTTTGGGCTGAACACTGAAGCTTTCTTT.